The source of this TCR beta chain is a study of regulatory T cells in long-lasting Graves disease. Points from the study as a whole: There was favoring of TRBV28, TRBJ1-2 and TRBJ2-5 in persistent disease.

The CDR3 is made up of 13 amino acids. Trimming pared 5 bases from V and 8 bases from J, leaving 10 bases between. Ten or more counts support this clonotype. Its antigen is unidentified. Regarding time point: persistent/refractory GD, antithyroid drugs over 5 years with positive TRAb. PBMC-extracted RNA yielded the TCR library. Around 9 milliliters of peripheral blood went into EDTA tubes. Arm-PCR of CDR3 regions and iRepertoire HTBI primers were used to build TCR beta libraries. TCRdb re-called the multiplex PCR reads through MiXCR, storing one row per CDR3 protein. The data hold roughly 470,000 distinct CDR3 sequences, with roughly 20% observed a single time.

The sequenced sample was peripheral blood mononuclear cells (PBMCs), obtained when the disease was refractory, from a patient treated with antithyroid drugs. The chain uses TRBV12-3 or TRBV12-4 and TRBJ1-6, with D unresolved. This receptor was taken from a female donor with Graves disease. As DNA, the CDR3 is TGTGCCAGCAGTATTCGGGAGCATTCACCCCTCCACTTT. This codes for CASSIREHSPLHF.